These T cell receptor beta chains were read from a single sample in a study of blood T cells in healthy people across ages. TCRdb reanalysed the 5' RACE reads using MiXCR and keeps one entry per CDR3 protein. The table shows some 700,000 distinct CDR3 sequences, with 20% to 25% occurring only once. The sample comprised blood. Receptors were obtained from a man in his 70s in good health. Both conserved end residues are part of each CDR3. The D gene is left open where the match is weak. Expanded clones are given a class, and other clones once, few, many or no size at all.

CSVGKIGLSGNTIYF	TGCAGCGTTGGAAAGATAGGACTCTCTGGAAACACCATATATTTT	TRBV29-1	TRBJ1-3	-	-
CASRRTGLGYGYTF	TGTGCCAGCAGAAGGACAGGCCTTGGCTATGGCTACACCTTC	TRBV12-3/TRBV12-4	TRBJ1-2	TRBD1	few
CTSSLGEGQPQHF	TGTACCAGCAGTCTCGGAGAGGGCCAGCCCCAGCATTTT	TRBV6-6	TRBJ1-5	-	-
CASSQGFLRGSGANVLTF	TGCGCCAGCAGCCAAGGTTTCCTCCGAGGATCTGGGGCCAACGTCCTGACTTTC	TRBV4-3	TRBJ2-6	-	many
CASARGDTQYF	TGCGCCAGCGCAAGGGGGGATACGCAGTATTTT	TRBV5-1	TRBJ2-3	-	few
CSARKPGLPQETQYF	TGCAGTGCTAGAAAGCCCGGACTCCCCCAAGAGACCCAGTACTTC	TRBV20-1	TRBJ2-5	-	few
CSVPAGGYNTDTQYF	TGCAGTGTACCTGCGGGAGGGTACAACACAGATACGCAGTATTTT	TRBV20-1	TRBJ2-3	TRBD2	-
CSARTGGDLFSYEQYF	TGCAGTGCTCGGACAGGGGGCGACCTTTTCTCCTACGAGCAGTACTTC	TRBV20-1	TRBJ2-7	TRBD1	few
CSASIRGGGKTLAKNIQHF	TGCAGTGCTAGTATAAGGGGCGGGGGCAAGACACTAGCCAAAAACATTCAGCACTTC	TRBV20-1	TRBJ2-4	-	-
CSARLALTISYNEQFF	TGCAGTGCTAGACTAGCGCTCACAATCTCCTACAATGAGCAGTTCTTC	TRBV20-1	TRBJ2-1	-	few
CASSEFSTRTGELFF	TGTGCCAGCAGTGAATTTAGTACCCGCACCGGGGAGCTGTTTTTT	TRBV2	TRBJ2-2	-	few
CASRATGAGFVTEAFF	TGTGCCAGCAGGGCGACAGGGGCCGGATTCGTCACTGAAGCTTTCTTT	TRBV28	TRBJ1-1	TRBD1	few